This T cell receptor (beta chain) was recorded in a study of blood T cells in healthy people across ages. This clonotype has a handful of counts. Its matching antigen is unknown. V was clipped by 3 bases and J by 1 base; unmatched bases: 15. Germline lookup yields CDR1 SGHTA and CDR2 FQGNSA. The CDR3 has 19 amino acids. A J-beta primer mix and a sample-barcoded 5' primer were used in a second PCR of roughly 6 to 11 cycles. Per-sample output comprised a minimum of 2.5 million paired-end reads containing CDR3. TCRdb re-derived calls from the 5' RACE reads in MiXCR, one entry per CDR3 protein. The data contain roughly 1.7 million distinct CDR3 sequences, roughly 30% of them singletons. Findings and limits, study-wide: It was not known whether donors were CMV positive (a possible confounder of expanded clonotype changes).

The V gene is TRBV7-2, the J gene TRBJ2-7; 10 bases are a match to TRBD2. The sequencing input was blood. The TCR comes from a woman aged 25 to 45 in good health. The CDR3 region has the DNA TGTGCCAGCAGCTTGCGGCCAGCCTCTAGCGGGGGACATTCCTACGAGCAGTACTTC. Protein product: CASSLRPASSGGHSYEQYF.